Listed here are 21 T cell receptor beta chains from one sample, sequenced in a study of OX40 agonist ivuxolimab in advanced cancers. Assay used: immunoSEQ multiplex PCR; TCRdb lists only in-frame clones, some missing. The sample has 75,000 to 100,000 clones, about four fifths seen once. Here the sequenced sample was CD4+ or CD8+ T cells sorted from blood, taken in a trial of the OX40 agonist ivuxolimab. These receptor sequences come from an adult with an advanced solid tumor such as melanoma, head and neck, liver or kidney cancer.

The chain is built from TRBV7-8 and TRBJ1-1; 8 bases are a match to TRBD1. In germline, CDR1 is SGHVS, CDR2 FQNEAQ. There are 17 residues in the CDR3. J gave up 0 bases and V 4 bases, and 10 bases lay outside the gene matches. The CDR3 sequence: CASSSRTGHRMNTEAFF. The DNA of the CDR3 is TGTGCCAGCAGCTCTAGGACAGGGCACCGGATGAACACTGAAGCTTTCTTT.

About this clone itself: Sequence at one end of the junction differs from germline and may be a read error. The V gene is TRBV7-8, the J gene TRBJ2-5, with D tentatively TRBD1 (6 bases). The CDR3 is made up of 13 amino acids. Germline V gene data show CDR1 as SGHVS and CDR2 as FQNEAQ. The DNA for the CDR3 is TGTGCCAGCAACTTAGCACAGGGAAAGACCCAGTACTTC. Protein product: CASNLAQGKTQYF.

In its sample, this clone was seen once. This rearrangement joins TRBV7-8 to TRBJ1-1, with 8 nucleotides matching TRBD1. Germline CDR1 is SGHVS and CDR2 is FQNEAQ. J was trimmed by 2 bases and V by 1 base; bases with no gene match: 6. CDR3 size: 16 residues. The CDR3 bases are TGTGCCAGCAGCTTAGGGATAGACAGGGGTAACACTGAAGCTTTCTTT. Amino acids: CASSLGIDRGNTEAFF.

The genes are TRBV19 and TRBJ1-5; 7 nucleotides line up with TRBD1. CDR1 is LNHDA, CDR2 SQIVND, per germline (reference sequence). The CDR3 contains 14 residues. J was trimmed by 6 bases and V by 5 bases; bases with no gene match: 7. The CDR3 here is CASSDTTGSQPQHF. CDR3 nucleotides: TGTGCCAGTAGTGACACGACAGGGTCTCAGCCCCAGCATTTT.

CDR3 protein: CAWSYKYEQYF. The CDR3 DNA reads as TGTGCCTGGAGTTACAAATACGAGCAGTACTTC. The chain combines TRBV30 with TRBJ2-7; D remains ambiguous. The CDR3 runs 11 residues. The germline gives CDR1 GTSNPN, CDR2 SVGIG (reference sequence). With 2 bases removed from V and 4 bases from J, the gap between germline ends came to 6 bases. Together with reference TRBV30 and TRBJ2-7, the CDR3 gives the full variable domain: SQTIHQWPATLVQPVGSPLSLECTVEGTSNPNLYWYRQAAGRGLQLLFYSVGIGQISSEVPQNLSASRPQDRQFILSSKKLLLSDSGFYLCAWSYKYEQYFGPGTRLTVT.

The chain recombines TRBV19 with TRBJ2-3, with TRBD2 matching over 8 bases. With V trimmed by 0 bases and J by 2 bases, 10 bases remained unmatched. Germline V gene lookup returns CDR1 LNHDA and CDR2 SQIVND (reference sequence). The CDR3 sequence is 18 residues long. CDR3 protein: CASSIDGSGLEATDTQYF. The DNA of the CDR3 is TGTGCCAGTAGTATAGATGGTTCGGGACTAGAAGCCACAGATACGCAGTATTTT.

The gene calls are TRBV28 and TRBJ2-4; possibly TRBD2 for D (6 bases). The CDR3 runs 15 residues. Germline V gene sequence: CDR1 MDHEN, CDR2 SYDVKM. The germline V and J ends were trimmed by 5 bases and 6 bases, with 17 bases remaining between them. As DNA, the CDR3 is TGTGCCAGCAGTCCCCCGGGACTCTACTCAAACATTCAGTACTTC. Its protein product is CASSPPGLYSNIQYF.

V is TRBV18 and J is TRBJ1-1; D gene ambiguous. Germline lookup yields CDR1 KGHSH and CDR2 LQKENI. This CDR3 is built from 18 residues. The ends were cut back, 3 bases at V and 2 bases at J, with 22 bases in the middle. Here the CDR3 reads CASSPRAAGVGPNTEAFF. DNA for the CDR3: TGTGCCAGCTCACCCCGGGCCGCGGGAGTTGGTCCTAACACTGAAGCTTTCTTT.

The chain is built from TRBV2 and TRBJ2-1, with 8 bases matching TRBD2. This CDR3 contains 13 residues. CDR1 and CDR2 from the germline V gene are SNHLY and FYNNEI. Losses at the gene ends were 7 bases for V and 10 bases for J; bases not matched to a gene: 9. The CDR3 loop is CASNSGTEREQFF. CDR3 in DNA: TGTGCCAGCAATAGCGGGACTGAGCGGGAGCAGTTCTTC.

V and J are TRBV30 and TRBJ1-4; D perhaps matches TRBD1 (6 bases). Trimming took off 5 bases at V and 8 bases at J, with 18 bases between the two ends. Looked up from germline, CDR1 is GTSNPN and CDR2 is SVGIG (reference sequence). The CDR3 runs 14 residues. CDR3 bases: TGTGCCTGGGATAAAACAGGGATAACGGAAAAACTGTTTTTT. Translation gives CAWDKTGITEKLFF.

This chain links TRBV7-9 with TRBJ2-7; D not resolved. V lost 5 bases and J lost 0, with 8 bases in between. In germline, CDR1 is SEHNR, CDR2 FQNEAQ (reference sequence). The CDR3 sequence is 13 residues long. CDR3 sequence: CASSPPGSYEQYF. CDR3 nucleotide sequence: TGTGCCAGCAGCCCACCAGGCTCCTACGAGCAGTACTTC.

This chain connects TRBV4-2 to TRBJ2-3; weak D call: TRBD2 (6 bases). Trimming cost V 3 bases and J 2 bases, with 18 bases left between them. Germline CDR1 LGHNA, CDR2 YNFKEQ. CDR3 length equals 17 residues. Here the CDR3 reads CASSHPFPSALTDTQYF. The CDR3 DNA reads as TGTGCCAGCAGCCACCCCTTCCCTAGCGCCCTCACAGATACGCAGTATTTT.

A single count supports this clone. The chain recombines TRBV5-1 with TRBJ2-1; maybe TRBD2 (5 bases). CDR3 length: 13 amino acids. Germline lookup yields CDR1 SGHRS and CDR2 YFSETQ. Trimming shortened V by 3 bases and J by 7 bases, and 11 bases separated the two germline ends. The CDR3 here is CASSSPSGNEQFF. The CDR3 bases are TGCGCCAGCAGCTCCCCGTCGGGAAATGAGCAGTTCTTC.

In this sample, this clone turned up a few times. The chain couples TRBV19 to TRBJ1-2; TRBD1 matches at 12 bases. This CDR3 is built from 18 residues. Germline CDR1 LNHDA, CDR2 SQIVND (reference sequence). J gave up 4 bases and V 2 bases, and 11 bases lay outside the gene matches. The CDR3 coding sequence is TGTGCCAGTAGTATACGTACGGGACAGGGGGCTGTTGTCTATGGCTACACCTTC. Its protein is CASSIRTGQGAVVYGYTF.

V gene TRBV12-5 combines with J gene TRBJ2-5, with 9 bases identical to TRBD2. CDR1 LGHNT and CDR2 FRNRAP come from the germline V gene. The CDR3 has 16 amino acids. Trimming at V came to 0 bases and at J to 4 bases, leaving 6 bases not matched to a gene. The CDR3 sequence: CASGLVWASGTETQYF. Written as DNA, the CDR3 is TGTGCTAGTGGTTTGGTATGGGCTAGCGGGACAGAGACCCAGTACTTC.

In nucleotides, the CDR3 is TGTGCCAGTAGTGCCGCCGGGACAGGGGCCTACTATGGCTACACCTTC. Translating it yields CASSAAGTGAYYGYTF. The chain links TRBV19 to TRBJ1-2; 10 bases map to TRBD1. The CDR3 consists of 16 residues. V lost 5 bases to trimming and J lost 3 bases; unmatched junction nucleotides: 9. Looked up from germline, CDR1 is LNHDA and CDR2 is SQIVND (reference sequence). Full variable domain (missing parts from reference TRBV19 and TRBJ1-2): DGGITQSPKYLFRKEGQNVTLSCEQNLNHDAMYWYRQDPGQGLRLIYYSQIVNDFQKGDIAEGYSVSREKKESFPLTVTSAQKNPTAFYLCASSAAGTGAYYGYTFGSGTRLTVV.

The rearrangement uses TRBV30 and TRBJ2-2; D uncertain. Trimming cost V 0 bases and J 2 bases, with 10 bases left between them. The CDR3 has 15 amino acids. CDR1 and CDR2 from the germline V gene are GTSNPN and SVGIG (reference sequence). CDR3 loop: CAWSVFDLNTGELFF. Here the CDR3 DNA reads TGTGCCTGGAGTGTTTTTGACTTAAACACCGGGGAGCTGTTTTTT.

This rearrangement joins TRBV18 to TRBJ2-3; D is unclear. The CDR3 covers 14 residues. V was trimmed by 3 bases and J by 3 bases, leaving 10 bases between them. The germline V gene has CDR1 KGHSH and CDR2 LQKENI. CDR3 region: CASSPNTRTDTQYF. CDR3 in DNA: TGTGCCAGCTCACCCAATACCCGAACAGATACGCAGTATTTT.

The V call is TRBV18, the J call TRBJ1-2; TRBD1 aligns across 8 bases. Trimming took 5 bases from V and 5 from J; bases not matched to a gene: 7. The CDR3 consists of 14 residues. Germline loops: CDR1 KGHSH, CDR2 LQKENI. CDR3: CASSSDREKYGYTF. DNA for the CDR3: TGTGCCAGCTCATCGGACAGGGAGAAGTATGGCTACACCTTC.

For the CDR3, the DNA is TGTGCCATCAGCGACAGGGGTGGGATGAACACTGAAGCTTTCTTT. Its translation is CAISDRGGMNTEAFF. The chain has TRBV10-3 and TRBJ1-1, with 8 nucleotides matching TRBD1. With 6 bases clipped from V and 0 bases from J, the junction kept 6 bases outside the gene matches. This CDR3 spans 15 amino acids. Germline assignment: CDR1 ENHRY and CDR2 SYGVKD.

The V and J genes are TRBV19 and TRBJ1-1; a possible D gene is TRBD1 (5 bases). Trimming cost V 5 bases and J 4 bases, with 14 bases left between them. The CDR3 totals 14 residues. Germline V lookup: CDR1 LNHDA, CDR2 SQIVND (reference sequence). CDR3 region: CASSGLTVTTEAFF. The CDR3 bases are TGTGCCAGTAGTGGGCTGACAGTGACCACTGAAGCTTTCTTT.